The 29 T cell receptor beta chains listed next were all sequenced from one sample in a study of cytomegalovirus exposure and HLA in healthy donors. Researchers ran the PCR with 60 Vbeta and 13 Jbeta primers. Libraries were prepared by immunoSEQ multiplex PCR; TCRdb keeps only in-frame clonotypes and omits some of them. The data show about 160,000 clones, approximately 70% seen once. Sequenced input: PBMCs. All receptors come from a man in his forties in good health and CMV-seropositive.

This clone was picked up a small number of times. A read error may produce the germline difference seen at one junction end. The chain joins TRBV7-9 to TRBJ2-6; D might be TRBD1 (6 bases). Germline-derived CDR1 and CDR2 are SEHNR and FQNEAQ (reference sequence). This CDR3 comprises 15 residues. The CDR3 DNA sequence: TGTTCCAGCAGAACGACAGGATCTGGGGCCAACGTCCTGACTTTC. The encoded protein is CSSRTTGSGANVLTF.

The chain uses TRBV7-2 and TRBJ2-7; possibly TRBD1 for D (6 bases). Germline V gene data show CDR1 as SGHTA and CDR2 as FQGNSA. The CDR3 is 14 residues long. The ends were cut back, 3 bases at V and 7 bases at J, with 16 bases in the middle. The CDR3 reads CASSFDGGTGEQYF. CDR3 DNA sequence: TGTGCCAGCAGCTTTGATGGGGGCACAGGGGAGCAGTACTTC.

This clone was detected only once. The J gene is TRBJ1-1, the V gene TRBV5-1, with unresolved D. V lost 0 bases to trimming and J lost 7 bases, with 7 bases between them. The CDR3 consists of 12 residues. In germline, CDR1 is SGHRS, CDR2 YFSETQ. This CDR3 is CASSLGHREAFF. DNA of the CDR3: TGCGCCAGCAGCTTGGGACACCGTGAAGCTTTCTTT.

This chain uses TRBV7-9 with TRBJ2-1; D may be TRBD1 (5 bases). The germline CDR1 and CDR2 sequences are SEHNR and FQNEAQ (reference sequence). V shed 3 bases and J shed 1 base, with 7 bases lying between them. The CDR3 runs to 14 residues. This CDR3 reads CASSLGQSYNEQFF. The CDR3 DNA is TGTGCCAGCAGCTTGGGGCAGTCCTACAATGAGCAGTTCTTC.

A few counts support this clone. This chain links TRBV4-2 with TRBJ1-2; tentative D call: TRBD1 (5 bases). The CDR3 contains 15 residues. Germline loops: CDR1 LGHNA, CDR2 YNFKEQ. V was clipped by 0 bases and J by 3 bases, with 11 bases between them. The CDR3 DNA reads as TGTGCCAGCAGCCAAGATCTAGGGGAGGACTATGGCTACACCTTC. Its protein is CASSQDLGEDYGYTF.

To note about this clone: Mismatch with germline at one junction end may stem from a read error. The CDR3 nucleotides are TGCGCCAGCAGCAAGCGGTCGGGGGAGACCCAGTACTTC. It yields the protein CASSKRSGETQYF. The chain recombines TRBV7-8 with TRBJ2-5, with TRBD2 as a possible D gene (5 bases). The CDR3 has 13 amino acids. The germline V gene encodes CDR1 SGHVS and CDR2 FQNEAQ.

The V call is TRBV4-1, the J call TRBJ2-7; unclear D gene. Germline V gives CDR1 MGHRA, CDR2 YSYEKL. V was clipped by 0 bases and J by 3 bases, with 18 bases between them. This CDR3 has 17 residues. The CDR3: CASSQDLLSAILYEQYF. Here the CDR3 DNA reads TGCGCCAGCAGCCAAGACCTATTGTCCGCGATCCTCTACGAGCAGTACTTC.

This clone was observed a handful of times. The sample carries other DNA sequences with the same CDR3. CDR3 amino acids: CASSQDGQNTEAFF. The CDR3 nucleotides read TGCGCCAGCAGCCAAGATGGACAGAACACTGAAGCTTTCTTT. This chain uses TRBV4-3 with TRBJ1-1, with D possibly matching TRBD1 (5 bases). Germline CDR1 is LGHNA and CDR2 is YSLEER. The CDR3 extends over 14 amino acids. V was shortened by 0 bases and J by 1 base, with 6 bases between the two germline ends.

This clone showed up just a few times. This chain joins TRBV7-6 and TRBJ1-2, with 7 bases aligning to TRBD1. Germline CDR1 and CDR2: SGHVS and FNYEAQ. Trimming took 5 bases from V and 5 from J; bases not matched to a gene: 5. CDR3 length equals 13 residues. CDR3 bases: TGTGCCAGCAGCCCGGCAGGGGGTTATGGCTACACCTTC. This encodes CASSPAGGYGYTF.

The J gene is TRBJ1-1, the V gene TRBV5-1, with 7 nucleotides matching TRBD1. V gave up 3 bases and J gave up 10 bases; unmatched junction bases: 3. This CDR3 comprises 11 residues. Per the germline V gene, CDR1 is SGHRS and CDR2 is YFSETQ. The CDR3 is CASSYPGGAFF. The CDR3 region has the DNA TGCGCCAGCAGCTACCCAGGGGGAGCTTTCTTT.

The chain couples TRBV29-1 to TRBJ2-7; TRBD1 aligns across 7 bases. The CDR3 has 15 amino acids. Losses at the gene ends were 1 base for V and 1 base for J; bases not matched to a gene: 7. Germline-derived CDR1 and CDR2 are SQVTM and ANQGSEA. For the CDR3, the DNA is TGCAGCGTTGAAGGGACAGGCGAATCATCCTACGAGCAGTACTTC. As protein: CSVEGTGESSYEQYF.

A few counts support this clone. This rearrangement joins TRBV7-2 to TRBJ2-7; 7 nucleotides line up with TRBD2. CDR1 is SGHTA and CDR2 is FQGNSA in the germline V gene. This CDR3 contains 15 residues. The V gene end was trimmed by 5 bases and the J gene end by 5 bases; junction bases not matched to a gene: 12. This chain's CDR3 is CASSQVGAGKHEQYF. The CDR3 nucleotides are TGTGCCAGCAGCCAAGTAGGAGCGGGGAAGCACGAGCAGTACTTC.

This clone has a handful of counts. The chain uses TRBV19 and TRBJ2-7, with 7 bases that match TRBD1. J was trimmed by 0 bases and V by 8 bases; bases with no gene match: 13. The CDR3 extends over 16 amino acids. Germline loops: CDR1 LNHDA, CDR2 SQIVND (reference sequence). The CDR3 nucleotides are TGTGCCAGTTCGCCCTGGTGGGGGACAGACTCCTACGAGCAGTACTTC. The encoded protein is CASSPWWGTDSYEQYF.

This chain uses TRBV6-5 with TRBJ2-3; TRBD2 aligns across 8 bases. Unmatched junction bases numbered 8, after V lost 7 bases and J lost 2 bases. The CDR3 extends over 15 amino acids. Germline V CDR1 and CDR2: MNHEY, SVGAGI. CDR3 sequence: CASNHSAGATDTQYF. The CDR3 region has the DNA TGTGCCAGCAATCATTCAGCGGGGGCCACAGATACGCAGTATTTT.

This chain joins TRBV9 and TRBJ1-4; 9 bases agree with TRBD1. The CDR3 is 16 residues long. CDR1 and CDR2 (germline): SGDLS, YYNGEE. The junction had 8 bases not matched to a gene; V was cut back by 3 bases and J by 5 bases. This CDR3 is CASSETGGRGNEKLFF. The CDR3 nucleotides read TGTGCCAGCAGCGAGACAGGGGGTAGAGGGAATGAAAAACTGTTTTTT.

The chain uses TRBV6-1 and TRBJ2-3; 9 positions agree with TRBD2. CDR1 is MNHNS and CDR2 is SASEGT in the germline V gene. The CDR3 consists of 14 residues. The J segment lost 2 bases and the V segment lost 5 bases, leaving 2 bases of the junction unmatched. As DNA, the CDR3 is TGTGCCAGCAGTAGCGGGGGGATCACAGATACGCAGTATTTT. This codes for CASSSGGITDTQYF.

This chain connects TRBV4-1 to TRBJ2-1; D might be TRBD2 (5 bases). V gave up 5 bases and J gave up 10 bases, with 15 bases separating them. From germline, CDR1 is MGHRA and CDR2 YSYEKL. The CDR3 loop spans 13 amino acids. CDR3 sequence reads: CASSVEGKLEQFF. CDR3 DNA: TGCGCCAGCAGCGTAGAGGGAAAATTGGAGCAGTTCTTC.

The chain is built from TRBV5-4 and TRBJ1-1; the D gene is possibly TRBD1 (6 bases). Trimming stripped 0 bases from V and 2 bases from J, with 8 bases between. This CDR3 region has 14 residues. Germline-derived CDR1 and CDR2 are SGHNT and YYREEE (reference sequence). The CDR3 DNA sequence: TGTGCCAGCAGCTTGGTAGGGGGTAACACTGAAGCTTTCTTT. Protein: CASSLVGGNTEAFF.

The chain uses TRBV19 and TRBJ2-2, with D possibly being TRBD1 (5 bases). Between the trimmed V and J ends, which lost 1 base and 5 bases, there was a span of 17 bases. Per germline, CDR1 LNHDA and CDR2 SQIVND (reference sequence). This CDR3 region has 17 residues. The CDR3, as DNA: TGTGCCAGTAGTATAGGTCCCGGGCAGGGAAGGACCGGGGAGCTGTTTTTT. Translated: CASSIGPGQGRTGELFF.

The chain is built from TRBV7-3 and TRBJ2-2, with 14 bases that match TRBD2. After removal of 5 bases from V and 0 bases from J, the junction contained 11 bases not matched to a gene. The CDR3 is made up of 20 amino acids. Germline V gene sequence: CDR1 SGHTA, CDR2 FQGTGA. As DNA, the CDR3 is TGTGCCAGCAGCAAAAAGGCGGGACTAGCGGGGGATACGAACACCGGGGAGCTGTTTTTT. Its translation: CASSKKAGLAGDTNTGELFF. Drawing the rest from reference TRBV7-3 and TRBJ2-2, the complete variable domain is GAGVSQTPSNKVTEKGKYVELRCDPISGHTALYWYRQSLGQGPEFLIYFQGTGAADDSGLPNDRFFAVRPEGSVSTLKIQRTERGDSAVYLCASSKKAGLAGDTNTGELFFGEGSRLTVL.

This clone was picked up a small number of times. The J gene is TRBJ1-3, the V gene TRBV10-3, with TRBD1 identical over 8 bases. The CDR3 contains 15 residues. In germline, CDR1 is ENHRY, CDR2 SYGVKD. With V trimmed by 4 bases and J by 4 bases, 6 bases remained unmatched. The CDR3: CAISGTGGNGNTIYF. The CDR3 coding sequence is TGTGCCATCAGTGGCACAGGGGGTAACGGAAACACCATATATTTT.

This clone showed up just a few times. DNA for the CDR3: TGTGCCAGTAGCCCAGGGGGTGGCGGGCAGCCCCAGCATTTT. Translated: CASSPGGGGQPQHF. This rearrangement joins TRBV19 to TRBJ1-5; 7 bases line up with TRBD1. Germline trimming cut 6 bases from V and 7 bases from J; bases unmatched to any gene: 9. This CDR3 is built from 14 residues. CDR1 and CDR2 (germline): LNHDA, SQIVND (reference sequence).

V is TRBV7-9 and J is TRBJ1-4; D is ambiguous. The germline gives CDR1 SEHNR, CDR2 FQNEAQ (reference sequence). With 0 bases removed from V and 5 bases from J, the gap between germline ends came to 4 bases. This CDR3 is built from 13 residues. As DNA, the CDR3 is TGTGCCAGCAGCTTAGCTCCAAATGAAAAACTGTTTTTT. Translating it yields CASSLAPNEKLFF.

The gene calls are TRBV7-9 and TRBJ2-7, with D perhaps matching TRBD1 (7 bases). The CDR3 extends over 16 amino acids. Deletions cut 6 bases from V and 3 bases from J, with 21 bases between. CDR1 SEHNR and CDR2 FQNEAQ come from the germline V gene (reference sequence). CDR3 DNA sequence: TGTGCCAGCAGTCCCTCTCCGGACAGGAGGGTCTACGAGCAGTACTTC. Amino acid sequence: CASSPSPDRRVYEQYF.

CDR3 sequence: CASSQTITREAFF. CDR3 sequence (DNA): TGTGCCAGCAGCCAAACAATAACAAGAGAAGCTTTCTTT. This chain joins TRBV4-2 and TRBJ1-1; D is unclear. Trimming stripped 2 bases from V and 8 bases from J, with 12 bases between. The germline V gene has CDR1 LGHNA and CDR2 YNFKEQ. The CDR3 extends over 13 amino acids.

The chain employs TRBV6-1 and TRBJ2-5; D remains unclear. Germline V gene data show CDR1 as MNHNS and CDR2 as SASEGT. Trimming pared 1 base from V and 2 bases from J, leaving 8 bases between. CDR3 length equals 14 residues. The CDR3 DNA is TGTGCCAGCAGTGAAGGCTCTAGGCAAGAGACCCAGTACTTC. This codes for CASSEGSRQETQYF.

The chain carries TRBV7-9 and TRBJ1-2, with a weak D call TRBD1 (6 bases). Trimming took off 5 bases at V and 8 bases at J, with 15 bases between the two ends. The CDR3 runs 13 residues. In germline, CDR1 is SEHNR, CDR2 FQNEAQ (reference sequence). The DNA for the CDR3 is TGTGCCAGCAGCCCCGAGGGAGGGGGGGGCTACACCTTC. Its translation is CASSPEGGGGYTF. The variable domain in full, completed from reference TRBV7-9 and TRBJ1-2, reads DTGVSQNPRHKITKRGQNVTFRCDPISEHNRLYWYRQTLGQGPEFLTYFQNEAQLEKSRLLSDRFSAERPKGSFSTLEIQRTEQGDSAMYLCASSPEGGGGYTFGSGTRLTVV.

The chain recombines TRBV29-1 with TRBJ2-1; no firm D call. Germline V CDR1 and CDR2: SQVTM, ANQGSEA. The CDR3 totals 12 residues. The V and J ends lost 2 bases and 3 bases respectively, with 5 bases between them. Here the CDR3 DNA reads TGCAGCGTTGAACCCCGCTACAATGAGCAGTTCTTC. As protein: CSVEPRYNEQFF.

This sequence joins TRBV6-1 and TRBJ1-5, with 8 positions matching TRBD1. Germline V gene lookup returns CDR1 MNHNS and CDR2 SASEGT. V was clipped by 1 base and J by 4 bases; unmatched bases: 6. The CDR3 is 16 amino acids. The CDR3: CASSEVAGGWNQPQHF. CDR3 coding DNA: TGTGCCAGCAGTGAAGTAGCAGGGGGCTGGAATCAGCCCCAGCATTTT.